Sequencing of this T cell receptor (beta chain) was carried out in a study of T cell changes during pregnancy in multiple sclerosis. The assay was immunoSEQ multiplex PCR, and TCRdb's table has in-frame clones only and misses some. The profile shows 56,000 or so clones, about nine tenths of them singletons. The germline V gene encodes CDR1 SQVTM and CDR2 ANQGSEA. J was trimmed by 0 bases and V by 4 bases; bases with no gene match: 7. The CDR3 is 15 amino acids. This chain uses TRBV29-1 with TRBJ2-5; 8 bases line up with TRBD1. The specimen was peripheral blood, collected after pregnancy. The sequence came from a female donor with multiple sclerosis, enrolled in a pregnancy study. DNA of the CDR3: TGCAGCGTTGCAGGGGGCGGCTTCTACCAAGAGACCCAGTACTTC. Its protein product is CSVAGGGFYQETQYF.